The next 13 T cell receptor beta chains were all read from a single sample in a study of T cell responses to AZD1222 COVID-19 vaccine. Data came from immunoSEQ multiplex PCR; TCRdb stores just in-frame clones and leaves some out. This sample has roughly 96,000 clones, with 88% found just once. Sequences were derived from peripheral blood, sampled on day 0 of AZD1222 vaccination. These receptors were taken from an adult in good health.

V and J are TRBV2 and TRBJ1-2; D gene uncertain. The length of the CDR3 is 11 residues. Trimming took 7 bases from V and 3 from J, leaving 6 bases between them. CDR1 and CDR2 (germline): SNHLY, FYNNEI. The CDR3 reads CASIRDYGYTF. CDR3 nucleotides: TGTGCCAGCATTCGGGACTATGGCTACACCTTC.

The chain links TRBV5-1 to TRBJ1-2; possible D gene TRBD1, 5 bases. V gave up 2 bases and J gave up 8 bases, with 16 bases separating them. Germline lookup yields CDR1 SGHRS and CDR2 YFSETQ. The CDR3 runs to 14 residues. CDR3 sequence (DNA): TGCGCCAGCAGCTTCGGGACCTCGACGTGGGGCTACACCTTC. It specifies CASSFGTSTWGYTF.

V and J are TRBV28 and TRBJ1-2; D remains ambiguous. Germline CDR1 and CDR2: MDHEN and SYDVKM. The CDR3 is made up of 15 amino acids. Trimming removed 6 bases from V and 9 bases from J, with 23 bases in between. In DNA, the CDR3 is TGTGCCAGCAGCCCCACGGTTGGACGCCGAGGAAGCTACACCTTC. This sequence encodes CASSPTVGRRGSYTF.

The rearrangement joins TRBV10-3 to TRBJ2-7; 9 bases are a match to TRBD2. This CDR3 is built from 15 residues. Germline V gene sequence: CDR1 ENHRY, CDR2 SYGVKD. V was clipped by 0 bases and J by 5 bases; unmatched bases: 5. The CDR3 region is CAISESSGRIDEQYF. The CDR3 DNA is TGTGCCATCAGTGAGTCAAGCGGGAGGATCGACGAGCAGTACTTC.

The chain links TRBV2 to TRBJ2-5; TRBD1 matches at 8 bases. CDR3 length: 14 residues. V was clipped by 4 bases and J by 2 bases; unmatched bases: 3. Germline CDR1 is SNHLY and CDR2 is FYNNEI. The CDR3 DNA sequence: TGTGCCAGCAGTGCTTACAGGGGGCAAGAGACCCAGTACTTC. Protein sequence: CASSAYRGQETQYF.

The chain is built from TRBV15 and TRBJ2-7, with 8 nucleotides matching TRBD1. The germline CDR1 and CDR2 sequences are LNHNV and YYDKDF (reference sequence). The CDR3 consists of 15 residues. Trimming removed 5 bases from V and 1 base from J; junction bases left unmatched: 7. CDR3 residues: CATSADRGASYEQYF. The DNA of the CDR3 is TGTGCCACCAGCGCCGACAGGGGAGCATCCTACGAGCAGTACTTC.

This chain uses TRBV7-2 with TRBJ2-5; D is unresolved. CDR3 length equals 14 residues. V shed 1 base and J shed 3 bases, with 9 bases lying between them. Germline CDR1 and CDR2: SGHTA and FQGNSA. The CDR3 coding sequence is TGTGCCAGCAGCTTAGATCGGGCTGAAGAGACCCAGTACTTC. It codes for CASSLDRAEETQYF.

V is TRBV18 and J is TRBJ2-2; the D is unclear. Trimming removed 4 bases from V and 1 base from J, with 7 bases in between. Germline loops: CDR1 KGHSH, CDR2 LQKENI. The length of the CDR3 is 14 residues. In nucleotides, the CDR3 is TGTGCCAGCTCACAACTACAGAACACCGGGGAGCTGTTTTTT. Protein: CASSQLQNTGELFF.

The chain uses TRBV5-1 and TRBJ1-2; TRBD1 agrees at 8 bases. Trimming removed 0 bases from V and 7 bases from J; junction bases left unmatched: 11. The CDR3 contains 16 residues. CDR1 and CDR2 from the germline V gene are SGHRS and YFSETQ. CDR3 bases: TGCGCCAGCAGCTTGGACAGGGGGTACCGAGAGTTTGGCTACACCTTC. Translated, it gives CASSLDRGYREFGYTF.

The chain links TRBV18 to TRBJ1-1; D is unresolved. The CDR3 loop spans 13 amino acids. Germline CDR1 KGHSH, CDR2 LQKENI. Between the trimmed V and J ends, which lost 8 bases and 3 bases, there was a span of 13 bases. CDR3 coding DNA: TGTGCCAGCCAACGGAGTACTGACACTGAAGCTTTCTTT. It yields the protein CASQRSTDTEAFF.

This sequence joins TRBV2 and TRBJ2-2; TRBD2 is a possible D gene (6 bases). The V gene's germline CDR1 is SNHLY and CDR2 FYNNEI. The CDR3 totals 15 residues. The V end lost 0 bases, the J end lost 5 bases, and 10 bases lay between the germline ends. CDR3 in DNA: TGTGCCAGCAGTGAAGCGGGAGGACCGACCGGGGAGCTGTTTTTT. It encodes CASSEAGGPTGELFF.

This clone was seen only once. The gene calls are TRBV7-2 and TRBJ2-3; D unclear. CDR3 length: 12 residues. The V end lost 3 bases, the J end lost 4 bases, and 5 bases lay between the germline ends. CDR1 is SGHTA and CDR2 is FQGNSA in the germline V gene. In nucleotides, the CDR3 is TGTGCCAGCAGCTTTGGGGCAGATACGCAGTATTTT. Translated: CASSFGADTQYF.

This clone turned up a few times. The chain combines TRBV24-1 with TRBJ1-2, with no clear D. The CDR3 consists of 15 residues. V lost 7 bases, J lost 3 bases, and 17 bases lay in between. Germline lookup yields CDR1 KGHDR and CDR2 SFDVKD. The CDR3 nucleotides are TGTGCCACCAGCCCTGAAGGGCCAGGTCACTATGGCTACACCTTC. It yields the protein CATSPEGPGHYGYTF.